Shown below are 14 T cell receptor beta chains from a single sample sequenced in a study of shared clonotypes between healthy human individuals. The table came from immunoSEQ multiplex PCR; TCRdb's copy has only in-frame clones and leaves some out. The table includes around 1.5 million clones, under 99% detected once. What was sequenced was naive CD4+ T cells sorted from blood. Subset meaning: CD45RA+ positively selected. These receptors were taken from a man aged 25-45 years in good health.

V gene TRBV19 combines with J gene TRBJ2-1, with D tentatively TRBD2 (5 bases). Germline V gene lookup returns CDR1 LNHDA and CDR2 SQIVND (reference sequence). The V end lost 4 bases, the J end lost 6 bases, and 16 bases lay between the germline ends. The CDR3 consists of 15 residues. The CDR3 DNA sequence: TGTGCCAGTAGTAGGGTGGCCTCTAGCCCCAATGAGCAGTTCTTC. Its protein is CASSRVASSPNEQFF.

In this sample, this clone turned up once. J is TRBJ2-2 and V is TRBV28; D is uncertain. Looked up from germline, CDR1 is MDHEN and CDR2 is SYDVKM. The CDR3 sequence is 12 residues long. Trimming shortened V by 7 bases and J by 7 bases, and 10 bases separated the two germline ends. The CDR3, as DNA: TGTGCCAGCAAGTTTCTTATCGGGGAGCTGTTTTTT. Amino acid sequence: CASKFLIGELFF.

The CDR3 DNA sequence: TGCGCCAGCAGCGTGGGACTAGCGGGAGAAAAGAACAATGAGCAGTTCTTC. It codes for CASSVGLAGEKNNEQFF. The chain carries TRBV5-1 and TRBJ2-1; 14 bases are shared with TRBD2. Germline CDR1 reads SGHRS; CDR2 reads YFSETQ. The V and J ends lost 4 bases and 5 bases, in that order; junction bases with no gene match: 8. The CDR3 extends over 17 amino acids.

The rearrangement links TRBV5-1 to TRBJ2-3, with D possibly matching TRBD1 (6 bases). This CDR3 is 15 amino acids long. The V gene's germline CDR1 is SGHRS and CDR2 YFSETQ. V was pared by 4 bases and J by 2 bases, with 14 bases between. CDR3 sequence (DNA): TGCGCCAGCAGCCTCGGACAGTTCTACACAGATACGCAGTATTTT. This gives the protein CASSLGQFYTDTQYF.

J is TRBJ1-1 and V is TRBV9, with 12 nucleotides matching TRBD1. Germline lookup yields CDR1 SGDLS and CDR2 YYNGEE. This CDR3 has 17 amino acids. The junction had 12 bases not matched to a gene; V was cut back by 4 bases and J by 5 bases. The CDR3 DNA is TGTGCCAGCAGCATAGACCGGGACAGGGGGCAGGAGACTGAAGCTTTCTTT. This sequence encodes CASSIDRDRGQETEAFF.

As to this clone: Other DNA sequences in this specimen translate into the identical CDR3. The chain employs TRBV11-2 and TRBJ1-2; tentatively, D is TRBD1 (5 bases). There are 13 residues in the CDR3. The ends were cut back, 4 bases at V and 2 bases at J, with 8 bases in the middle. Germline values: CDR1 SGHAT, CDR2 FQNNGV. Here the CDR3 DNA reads TGTGCCAGCAGCTCCGGACACAACTATGGCTACACCTTC. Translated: CASSSGHNYGYTF.

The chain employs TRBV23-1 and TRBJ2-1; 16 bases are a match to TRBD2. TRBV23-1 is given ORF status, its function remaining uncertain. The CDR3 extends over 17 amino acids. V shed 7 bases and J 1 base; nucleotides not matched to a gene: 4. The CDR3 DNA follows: TGCGCCAGCAACGGGACTAGCGGGAGGGAATCCTACAATGAGCAGTTCTTC. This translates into CASNGTSGRESYNEQFF.

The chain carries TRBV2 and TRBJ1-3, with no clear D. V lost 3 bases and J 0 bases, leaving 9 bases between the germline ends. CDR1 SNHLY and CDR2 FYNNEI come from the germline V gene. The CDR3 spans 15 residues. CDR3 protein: CASSEDRSSGNTIYF. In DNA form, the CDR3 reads TGTGCCAGCAGTGAGGACCGGAGCTCTGGAAACACCATATATTTT.

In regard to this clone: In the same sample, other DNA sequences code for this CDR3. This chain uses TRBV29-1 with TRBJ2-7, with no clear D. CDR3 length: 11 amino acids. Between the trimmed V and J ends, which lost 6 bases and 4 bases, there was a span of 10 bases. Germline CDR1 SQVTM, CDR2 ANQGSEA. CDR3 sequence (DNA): TGCAGCGTGGCTGGCTCATACGAGCAGTACTTC. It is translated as CSVAGSYEQYF.

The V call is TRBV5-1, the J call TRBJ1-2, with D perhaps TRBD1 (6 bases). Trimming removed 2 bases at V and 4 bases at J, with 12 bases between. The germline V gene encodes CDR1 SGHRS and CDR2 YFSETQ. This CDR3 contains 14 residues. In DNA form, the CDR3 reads TGCGCCAGCAGCTTCCTGACAGGAGTCTATGGCTACACCTTC. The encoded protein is CASSFLTGVYGYTF.

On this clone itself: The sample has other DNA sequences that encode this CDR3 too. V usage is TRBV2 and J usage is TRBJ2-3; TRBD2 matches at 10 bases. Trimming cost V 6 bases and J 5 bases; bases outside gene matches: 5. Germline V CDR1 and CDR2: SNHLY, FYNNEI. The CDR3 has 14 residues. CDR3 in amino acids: CASRLAGGKDTQYF. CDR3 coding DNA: TGTGCCAGCAGATTAGCGGGAGGTAAAGATACGCAGTATTTT. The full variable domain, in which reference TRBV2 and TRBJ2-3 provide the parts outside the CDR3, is EPEVTQTPSHQVTQMGQEVILRCVPISNHLYFYWYRQILGQKVEFLVSFYNNEISEKSEIFDDQFSVERPDGSNFTLKIRSTKLEDSAMYFCASRLAGGKDTQYFGPGTRLTVL.

CDR3 DNA: TGTGCCAGCAGTTTGGGGGACTACCCGACCGCCTACAATGAGCAGTTCTTC. Protein: CASSLGDYPTAYNEQFF. The V gene is TRBV27, the J gene TRBJ2-1; the match to TRBD2 covers 7 bases. The CDR3 runs to 17 residues. Germline CDR1 is MNHEY and CDR2 is SMNVEV (reference sequence). The V gene end was trimmed by 3 bases and the J gene end by 2 bases; junction bases not matched to a gene: 10.

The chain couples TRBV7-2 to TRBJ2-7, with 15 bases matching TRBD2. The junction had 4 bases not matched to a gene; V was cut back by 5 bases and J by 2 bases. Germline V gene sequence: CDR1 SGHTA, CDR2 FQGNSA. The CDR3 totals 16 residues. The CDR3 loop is CASSTGLAGGPYEQYF. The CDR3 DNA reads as TGTGCCAGCAGCACGGGACTAGCGGGAGGCCCCTACGAGCAGTACTTC.

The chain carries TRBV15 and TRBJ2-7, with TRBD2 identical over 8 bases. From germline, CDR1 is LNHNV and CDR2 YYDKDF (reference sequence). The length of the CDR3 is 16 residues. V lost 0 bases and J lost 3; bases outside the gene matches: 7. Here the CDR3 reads CATSRDFSGIGYEQYF. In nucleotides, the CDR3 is TGTGCCACCAGCAGAGATTTTAGCGGGATCGGCTACGAGCAGTACTTC.